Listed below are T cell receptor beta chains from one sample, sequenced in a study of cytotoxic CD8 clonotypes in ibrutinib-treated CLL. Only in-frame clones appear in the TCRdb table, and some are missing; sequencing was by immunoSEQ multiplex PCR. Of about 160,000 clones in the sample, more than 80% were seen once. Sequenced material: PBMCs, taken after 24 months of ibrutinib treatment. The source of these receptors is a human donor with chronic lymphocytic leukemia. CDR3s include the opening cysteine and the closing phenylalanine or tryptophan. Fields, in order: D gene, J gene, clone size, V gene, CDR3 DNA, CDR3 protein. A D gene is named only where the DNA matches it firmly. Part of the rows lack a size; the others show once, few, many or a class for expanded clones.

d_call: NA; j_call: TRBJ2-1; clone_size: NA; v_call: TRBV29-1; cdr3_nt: TGCAGCGACCTAGTCTACAATGAGCAGTTCTTC; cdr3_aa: CSDLVYNEQFF
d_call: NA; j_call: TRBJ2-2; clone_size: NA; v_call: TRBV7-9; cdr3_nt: TGTGCCAGCAGCTTAGCAGACGGGTTTGGGACCGGGGAGCTGTTTTTT; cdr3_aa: CASSLADGFGTGELFF
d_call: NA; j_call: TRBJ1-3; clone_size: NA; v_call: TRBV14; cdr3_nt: TGTGCCAGCAGCCCTGGAAACACCATATATTTT; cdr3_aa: CASSPGNTIYF
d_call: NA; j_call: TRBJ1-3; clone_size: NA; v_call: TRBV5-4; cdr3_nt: TGTGCCAGCAGCTTGTGGGGAGGCGGAAACACCATATATTTT; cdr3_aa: CASSLWGGGNTIYF
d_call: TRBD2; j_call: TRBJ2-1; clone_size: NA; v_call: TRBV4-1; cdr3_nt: TGCGCCAGCAGTTCGTCGACTAGCGGGTCCTACAATGAGCAGTTCTTC; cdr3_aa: CASSSSTSGSYNEQFF
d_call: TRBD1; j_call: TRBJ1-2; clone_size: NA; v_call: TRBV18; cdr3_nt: TGTGCCAGCTCACCAACTCCTGGACAGGGGGAACATGGCTACACCTTC; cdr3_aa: CASSPTPGQGEHGYTF
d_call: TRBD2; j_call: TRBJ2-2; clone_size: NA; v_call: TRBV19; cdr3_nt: TGTGCCAGCTTACTAGCGGGAGTGACCGGGGAGCTGTTTTTT; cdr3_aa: CASLLAGVTGELFF
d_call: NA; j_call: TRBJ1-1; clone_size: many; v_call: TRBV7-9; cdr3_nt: TGTGCCAGCAGCGGGGACGGACCCATGAACACTGAAGCTTTCTTT; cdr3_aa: CASSGDGPMNTEAFF
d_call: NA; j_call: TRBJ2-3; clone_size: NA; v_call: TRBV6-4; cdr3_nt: TGTGCCAGCTCCAACGAACAGGGTTTAGATACGCAGTATTTT; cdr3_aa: CASSNEQGLDTQYF
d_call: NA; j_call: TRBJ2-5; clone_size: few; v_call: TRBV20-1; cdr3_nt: TGCAGTGCTAGAGAAGAGACCCAGTACTTC; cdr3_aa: CSAREETQYF
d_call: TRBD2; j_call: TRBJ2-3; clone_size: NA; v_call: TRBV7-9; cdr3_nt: TGTGCCAGCAGCTTAACGGGAGGAGGAGATACGCAGTATTTT; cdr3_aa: CASSLTGGGDTQYF
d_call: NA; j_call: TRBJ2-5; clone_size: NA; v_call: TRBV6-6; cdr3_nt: TGTGCCAGCAGTTACAGACAACGGCAGTACTTC; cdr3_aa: CASSYRQRQYF
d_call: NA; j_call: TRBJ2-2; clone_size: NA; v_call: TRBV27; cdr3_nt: TGTGCCAGCAGTCCAACGAACACCGGGGAGCTGTTTTTT; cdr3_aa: CASSPTNTGELFF
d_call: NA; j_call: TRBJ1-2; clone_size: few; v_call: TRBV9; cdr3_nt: TGTGCCAGCAGCGAAAACCTCAGCGGCTATGGCTACACCTTC; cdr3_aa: CASSENLSGYGYTF
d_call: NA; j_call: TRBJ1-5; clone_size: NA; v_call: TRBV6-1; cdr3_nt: TGTGCCAGCACCGCTTACCAGGGGCCCCAGCATTTT; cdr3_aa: CASTAYQGPQHF
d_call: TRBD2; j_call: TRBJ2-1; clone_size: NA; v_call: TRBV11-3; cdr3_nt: TGTGCCAGCAGCGCCAGAGGACTAGCGGGAGGGAGCTCCTACAATGAGCAGTTCTTC; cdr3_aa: CASSARGLAGGSSYNEQFF
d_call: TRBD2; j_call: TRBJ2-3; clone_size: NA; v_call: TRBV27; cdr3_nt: TGTGCCAGCAGTTCTCTAGCGGGAGTCACAGATACGCAGTATTTT; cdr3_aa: CASSSLAGVTDTQYF
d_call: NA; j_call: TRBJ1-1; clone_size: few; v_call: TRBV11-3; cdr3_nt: TGTGCCAGCAGCTTAGGGAGAGGGACTGAAGCTTTCTTT; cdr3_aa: CASSLGRGTEAFF
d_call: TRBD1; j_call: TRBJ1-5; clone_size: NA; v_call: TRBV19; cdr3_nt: TGTGCCAGTAGGGACAGGATCAATAGCAATCAGCCCCAGCATTTT; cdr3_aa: CASRDRINSNQPQHF
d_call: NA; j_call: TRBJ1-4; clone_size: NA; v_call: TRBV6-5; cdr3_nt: TGTGCCAGCAGTTACTCCCTGACAGGAGGTGAAAAACTGTTTTTT; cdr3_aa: CASSYSLTGGEKLFF
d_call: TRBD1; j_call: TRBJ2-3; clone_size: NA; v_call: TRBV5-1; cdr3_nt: TGCGCCAGCAGCTCGGGACAGGGGGGCGATACGCAGTATTTT; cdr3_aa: CASSSGQGGDTQYF
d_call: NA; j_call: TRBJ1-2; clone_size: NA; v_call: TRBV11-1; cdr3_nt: TGTGCCAGCAGCGACAACCGAAACTATGGCTACACCTTC; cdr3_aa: CASSDNRNYGYTF